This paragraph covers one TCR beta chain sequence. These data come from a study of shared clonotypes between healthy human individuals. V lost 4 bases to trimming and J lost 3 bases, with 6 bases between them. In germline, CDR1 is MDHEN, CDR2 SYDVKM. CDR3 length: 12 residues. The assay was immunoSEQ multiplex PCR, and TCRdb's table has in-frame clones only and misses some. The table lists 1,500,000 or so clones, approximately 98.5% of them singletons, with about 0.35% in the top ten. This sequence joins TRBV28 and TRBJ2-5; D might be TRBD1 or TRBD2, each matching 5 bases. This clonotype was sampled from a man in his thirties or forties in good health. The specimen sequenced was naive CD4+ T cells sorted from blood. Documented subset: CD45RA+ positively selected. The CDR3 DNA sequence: TGTGCCAGCAGTTGGGGGAAAGAGACCCAGTACTTC. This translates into CASSWGKETQYF.